These T cell receptor beta chains were read from a single sample in a study of shared clonotypes between healthy human individuals. The method was immunoSEQ multiplex PCR; TCRdb's version includes in-frame clones alone and lacks a portion of them. The sample has about 1 million clones; around 74% are singletons. Sequencing was performed on memory CD4+ T cells sorted from blood. These receptor sequences come from a man aged 18 to 29 in good health. Each CDR3 is given with its conserved first and last residue. Each record gives: J gene, V gene, CDR3 protein.

J gene: TRBJ1-6; V gene: TRBV5-1; CDR3 protein: CASNLEGTEYSPLHF
J gene: TRBJ1-3; V gene: TRBV6-5; CDR3 protein: CASSPGSSGNTIYF
J gene: TRBJ2-3; V gene: TRBV14; CDR3 protein: CASSQIRLASTQYF
J gene: TRBJ1-1; V gene: TRBV7-2; CDR3 protein: CASSLLQGNTEAFF
J gene: TRBJ1-2; V gene: TRBV5-1; CDR3 protein: CASSLGDFLGYGYTF
J gene: TRBJ1-5; V gene: TRBV6-5; CDR3 protein: CASSRTVVSGQPQHF
J gene: TRBJ2-7; V gene: TRBV11-2; CDR3 protein: CASSLDPNSYEQYF
J gene: TRBJ2-1; V gene: TRBV18; CDR3 protein: CASSPTRNEQFF
J gene: TRBJ1-2; V gene: TRBV10-3; CDR3 protein: CAISDTTRGSPYGYTF
J gene: TRBJ2-6; V gene: TRBV7-7; CDR3 protein: CASSHNSGANVLTF
J gene: TRBJ2-5; V gene: TRBV27; CDR3 protein: CASSLSISGETQYF
J gene: TRBJ2-7; V gene: TRBV6-5; CDR3 protein: CASRRGASYEQYF
J gene: TRBJ2-3; V gene: TRBV9; CDR3 protein: CASSVGTSVLDTQYF
J gene: TRBJ1-5; V gene: TRBV2; CDR3 protein: CASRVGQGFNQPQHF
J gene: TRBJ1-1; V gene: TRBV6-1; CDR3 protein: CASSEAARAAEAFF
J gene: TRBJ2-1; V gene: TRBV7-9; CDR3 protein: CASSTDRGLWYNEQFF
J gene: TRBJ2-3; V gene: TRBV7-3; CDR3 protein: CASSPGGLDTQYF
J gene: TRBJ2-5; V gene: TRBV9; CDR3 protein: CASSVGRGLGQETQYF
J gene: TRBJ1-2; V gene: TRBV19; CDR3 protein: CASTSGYGYTF
J gene: TRBJ2-7; V gene: TRBV7-4; CDR3 protein: CASNRQGKPSYEQYF
J gene: TRBJ2-2; V gene: TRBV28; CDR3 protein: CASSLSTGIWDTGELFF
J gene: TRBJ1-2; V gene: TRBV7-9; CDR3 protein: CASSFGEGSVYGYTF
J gene: TRBJ2-3; V gene: TRBV4-3; CDR3 protein: CASSQGGGDPNMDTQYF
J gene: TRBJ2-1; V gene: TRBV6-6; CDR3 protein: CASSHLTSQEGDEQFF
J gene: TRBJ2-5; V gene: TRBV25-1; CDR3 protein: CASSTRWYF
J gene: TRBJ1-2; V gene: TRBV11-2; CDR3 protein: CASSPRGGAHYGYTF
J gene: TRBJ2-2; V gene: TRBV5-6; CDR3 protein: CASSPSGSRTGELFF
J gene: TRBJ1-2; V gene: TRBV11-1; CDR3 protein: CASSLSGAGGYTF
J gene: TRBJ1-1; V gene: TRBV7-9; CDR3 protein: CASSLYETSNTEAFF
J gene: TRBJ1-6; V gene: TRBV19; CDR3 protein: CASTTLGATHSPLHF
J gene: TRBJ2-1; V gene: TRBV27; CDR3 protein: CASSRDRGSSSYNEQFF
J gene: TRBJ2-3; V gene: TRBV5-1; CDR3 protein: CASSAGTGRGSVGTQYF
J gene: TRBJ1-1; V gene: TRBV7-2; CDR3 protein: CASSLGPSGLMNTEAFF
J gene: TRBJ1-4; V gene: TRBV9; CDR3 protein: CASSPTGTANEKLFF
J gene: TRBJ1-6; V gene: TRBV30; CDR3 protein: CAWTQGGHGSSPLHF
J gene: TRBJ1-5; V gene: TRBV29-1; CDR3 protein: CSVGTGVIGQPQHF